Below are 27 T cell receptor beta chains sequenced from a single sample in a study of blood T cell repertoires in COVID-19. This table comes from immunoSEQ multiplex PCR, and its TCRdb copy is limited to in-frame clones, with some not included. The profile shows 250,000 to 400,000 clones, 87% of them singletons. The sequenced material came from peripheral blood. These receptors were obtained from a middle-aged man with active or convalescent COVID-19.

The chain carries TRBV7-2 and TRBJ2-5; 9 positions agree with TRBD2. The CDR3 is 15 residues long. The germline V gene encodes CDR1 SGHTA and CDR2 FQGNSA. The J segment lost 2 bases and the V segment lost 2 bases, leaving 3 bases of the junction unmatched. The CDR3 bases are TGTGCCAGCAGCTTAATTAGCGGGGGTCAAGAGACCCAGTACTTC. It is translated as CASSLISGGQETQYF. Full variable domain (outside the CDR3, taken from reference TRBV7-2 and TRBJ2-5): GAGVSQSPSNKVTEKGKDVELRCDPISGHTALYWYRQSLGQGLEFLIYFQGNSAPDKSGLPSDRFSAERTGGSVSTLTIQRTQQEDSAVYLCASSLISGGQETQYFGPGTRLLVL.

The rearrangement uses TRBV5-1 and TRBJ2-5, with D unresolved. V was pared by 0 bases and J by 1 base, with 4 bases between. Germline-derived CDR1 and CDR2 are SGHRS and YFSETQ. The CDR3 is 13 amino acids. In nucleotides, the CDR3 is TGCGCCAGCAGCTTGGGAGTCCAAGAGACCCAGTACTTC. Amino acid sequence: CASSLGVQETQYF.

The V gene is TRBV10-2, the J gene TRBJ1-1; D is unresolved. V shed 4 bases and J shed 3 bases, with 9 bases lying between them. Germline CDR1 is WSHSY and CDR2 is SAAADI. CDR3 length: 13 amino acids. CDR3: CASSAQAYTEAFF. The DNA of the CDR3 is TGCGCCAGCAGTGCCCAGGCCTACACTGAAGCTTTCTTT.

The chain employs TRBV2 and TRBJ1-2, with D possibly being TRBD1 (6 bases). This CDR3 region has 12 residues. The germline V and J ends were trimmed by 6 bases and 7 bases, with 12 bases remaining between them. Germline V gene lookup returns CDR1 SNHLY and CDR2 FYNNEI. CDR3 in DNA: TGTGCCAGCAGGGCAACAGGGTTTGGCTACACCTTC. Translation: CASRATGFGYTF. Drawing the rest from reference TRBV2 and TRBJ1-2, the complete variable domain is EPEVTQTPSHQVTQMGQEVILRCVPISNHLYFYWYRQILGQKVEFLVSFYNNEISEKSEIFDDQFSVERPDGSNFTLKIRSTKLEDSAMYFCASRATGFGYTFGSGTRLTVV.

The gene calls are TRBV7-3 and TRBJ2-1; possible D gene TRBD2, 6 bases. Per germline, CDR1 SGHTA and CDR2 FQGTGA. V lost 5 bases and J lost 3, with 11 bases in between. The CDR3 has 14 residues. The CDR3 sequence is CASSPSTSYNEQFF. The CDR3 nucleotides read TGTGCCAGCAGCCCCTCGACTAGCTACAATGAGCAGTTCTTC. The full variable domain, with the rest looked up from reference TRBV7-3 and TRBJ2-1, is GAGVSQTPSNKVTEKGKYVELRCDPISGHTALYWYRQSLGQGPEFLIYFQGTGAADDSGLPNDRFFAVRPEGSVSTLKIQRTERGDSAVYLCASSPSTSYNEQFFGPGTRLTVL.

The CDR3 DNA follows: TGTGCCAGCAGTAGGGACAGGGGAGGCGAGCAGTACTTC. It yields the protein CASSRDRGGEQYF. The chain has TRBV16 and TRBJ2-7, with 10 bases aligning to TRBD1. The ends lost 6 bases at V and 6 bases at J; junction bases unmatched: 5. CDR1 and CDR2 from the germline V gene are KGHSY and FQNENV. CDR3 size: 13 residues.

In DNA, the CDR3 is TGTGCCAGCAGTCGACAGTTATACGAGCAGTACTTC. It translates to CASSRQLYEQYF. The chain links TRBV2 to TRBJ2-7; D might be TRBD1 (5 bases). CDR1 and CDR2 (germline): SNHLY, FYNNEI. Between the trimmed V and J ends, which lost 5 bases and 4 bases, there was a span of 9 bases. This CDR3 region has 12 residues.

The chain joins TRBV6-6 to TRBJ1-4, with 10 bases fitting TRBD1. CDR3 size: 15 residues. Germline-derived CDR1 and CDR2 are MNHNY and SVGAGI (reference sequence). Unmatched junction bases numbered 8, after V lost 5 bases and J lost 8 bases. The CDR3 nucleotides read TGTGCCAGCAGTAACCCGGGACAGGGGAAGGAAAAACTGTTTTTT. It is translated as CASSNPGQGKEKLFF.

V and J are TRBV18 and TRBJ2-5; tentative D call: TRBD1 (5 bases). Germline loops: CDR1 KGHSH, CDR2 LQKENI. The CDR3 contains 16 residues. The ends were cut back, 2 bases at V and 4 bases at J, with 17 bases in the middle. The CDR3 sequence: CASSPDGIKGRETQYF. In DNA, the CDR3 is TGTGCCAGCTCACCAGATGGAATAAAGGGGCGAGAGACCCAGTACTTC.

The rearrangement joins TRBV7-2 to TRBJ1-5, with a possible D match to TRBD1 (5 bases). V was pared by 5 bases and J by 4 bases, with 15 bases between. The CDR3 is made up of 15 amino acids. Germline CDR1 reads SGHTA; CDR2 reads FQGNSA. DNA for the CDR3: TGTGCCAGCAGCCTAGGGATGGGGCCGAATCAGCCCCAGCATTTT. This translates into CASSLGMGPNQPQHF.

V gene TRBV7-2 combines with J gene TRBJ1-1, with TRBD1 matching over 10 bases. From germline, CDR1 is SGHTA and CDR2 FQGNSA. CDR3 length: 15 amino acids. V shed 5 bases, J shed 1 base, and the junction held 4 bases outside the gene matches. The CDR3 DNA follows: TGTGCCAGCAGCCGCCGACAGGGGGCGAACACTGAAGCTTTCTTT. Translated: CASSRRQGANTEAFF. The full variable domain, with the rest looked up from reference TRBV7-2 and TRBJ1-1, is GAGVSQSPSNKVTEKGKDVELRCDPISGHTALYWYRQSLGQGLEFLIYFQGNSAPDKSGLPSDRFSAERTGGSVSTLTIQRTQQEDSAVYLCASSRRQGANTEAFFGQGTRLTVV.

The chain is built from TRBV10-1 and TRBJ2-1, with 12 positions matching TRBD1. This CDR3 contains 14 residues. The germline gives CDR1 WNHNN, CDR2 SYGVQD (reference sequence). V lost 6 bases and J lost 7; bases outside the gene matches: 4. CDR3: CASSQGQGANEQFF. The CDR3 DNA reads TGCGCCAGCAGCCAGGGACAGGGGGCTAATGAGCAGTTCTTC.

The chain recombines TRBV7-2 with TRBJ1-3; D is unresolved. V lost 7 bases, J lost 1 base, and 5 bases lay in between. Looked up from germline, CDR1 is SGHTA and CDR2 is FQGNSA. This CDR3 is 12 amino acids long. The CDR3 DNA reads TGTGCCAGCACGACTTCTGGAAACACCATATATTTT. Protein: CASTTSGNTIYF. The entire variable domain, with the rest obtained from reference TRBV7-2 and TRBJ1-3, is as follows: GAGVSQSPSNKVTEKGKDVELRCDPISGHTALYWYRQSLGQGLEFLIYFQGNSAPDKSGLPSDRFSAERTGGSVSTLTIQRTQQEDSAVYLCASTTSGNTIYFGEGSWLTVV.

The V call is TRBV6-1, the J call TRBJ1-2; D remains unclear. The germline V gene encodes CDR1 MNHNS and CDR2 SASEGT. Trimming cost V 1 base and J 5 bases, with 8 bases left between them. The CDR3 is made up of 13 amino acids. CDR3 sequence: CASSEESGYGYTF. Written as DNA, the CDR3 is TGTGCCAGCAGTGAAGAATCGGGGTATGGCTACACCTTC.

The V and J genes are TRBV10-3 and TRBJ2-2, with 8 bases fitting TRBD1. Per the germline V gene, CDR1 is ENHRY and CDR2 is SYGVKD. The CDR3 has 18 amino acids. V was clipped by 4 bases and J by 6 bases; unmatched bases: 16. This chain's CDR3 is CAISVQPQDRVVAGELFF. The CDR3, as DNA: TGTGCCATCAGTGTTCAACCCCAGGACAGGGTGGTGGCCGGGGAGCTGTTTTTT.

The chain is built from TRBV19 and TRBJ1-2; D remains ambiguous. The V and J ends lost 1 base and 9 bases respectively, with 15 bases between them. CDR3 length equals 14 residues. Germline V gives CDR1 LNHDA, CDR2 SQIVND (reference sequence). This CDR3 is CASSIVGGVTSYTF. The CDR3, as DNA: TGTGCCAGTAGTATAGTCGGCGGCGTCACTAGCTACACCTTC.

The chain employs TRBV6-5 and TRBJ2-1, with 13 positions matching TRBD2. The CDR3 loop spans 15 amino acids. Germline trimming cut 7 bases from V and 10 bases from J; bases unmatched to any gene: 10. Germline CDR1 reads MNHEY; CDR2 reads SVGAGI. The CDR3: CASNDGLAGEYEQFF. The DNA of the CDR3 is TGTGCCAGCAACGACGGACTAGCGGGAGAATACGAGCAGTTCTTC.

CDR3 sequence (DNA): TGCAGCGGTCAATCGCAGGGGGCCACTGAAGCTTTCTTT. It is translated as CSGQSQGATEAFF. J is TRBJ1-1 and V is TRBV29-1, with 8 bases that match TRBD1. Trimming took 7 bases from V and 4 from J; bases not matched to a gene: 8. This CDR3 comprises 13 residues. CDR1 and CDR2 from the germline V gene are SQVTM and ANQGSEA. Filled out from reference TRBV29-1 and TRBJ1-1, the complete variable domain reads SAVISQKPSRDICQRGTSLTIQCQVDSQVTMMFWYRQQPGQSLTLIATANQGSEATYESGFVIDKFPISRPNLTFSTLTVSNMSPEDSSIYLCSGQSQGATEAFFGQGTRLTVV.

The DNA of the CDR3 is TGCGCCAGCAGCCAAAAGCCAACTAATGAAAAACTGTTTTTT. Encoded protein: CASSQKPTNEKLFF. The V call is TRBV4-1, the J call TRBJ1-4; the D is unclear. This CDR3 region has 14 residues. Trimming took off 2 bases at V and 0 bases at J, with 4 bases between the two ends. Per the germline V gene, CDR1 is MGHRA and CDR2 is YSYEKL.

V and J are TRBV11-2 and TRBJ2-7; tentatively, D is TRBD2 (6 bases). The germline CDR1 and CDR2 sequences are SGHAT and FQNNGV. This CDR3 contains 16 residues. The V and J ends lost 5 bases and 5 bases respectively, with 22 bases between them. CDR3 sequence: CASSPGVGWGLNEQYF. In nucleotides, the CDR3 is TGTGCCAGCAGCCCGGGAGTGGGGTGGGGTTTGAACGAGCAGTACTTC. Looking up the rest from reference TRBV11-2 and TRBJ2-7 gives the full variable domain: EAGVAQSPRYKIIEKRQSVAFWCNPISGHATLYWYQQILGQGPKLLIQFQNNGVVDDSQLPKDRFSAERLKGVDSTLKIQPAKLEDSAVYLCASSPGVGWGLNEQYFGPGTRLTVT.

The V and J genes are TRBV5-1 and TRBJ2-7, with TRBD2 matching over 13 bases. Germline CDR1 SGHRS, CDR2 YFSETQ. V lost 0 bases, J lost 2 bases, and 8 bases stayed unmatched. This CDR3 region has 18 residues. The CDR3 protein is CASSLGRTSGSGTYEQYF. The CDR3 region has the DNA TGCGCCAGCAGCTTGGGACGGACTAGCGGGAGTGGGACCTACGAGCAGTACTTC.

The rearrangement uses TRBV7-3 and TRBJ2-5; no definite D call. V was shortened by 0 bases and J by 5 bases, with 7 bases between the two germline ends. This CDR3 region has 13 residues. Germline values: CDR1 SGHTA, CDR2 FQGTGA. This CDR3 is CASSLTPGETQYF. The CDR3 nucleotides are TGTGCCAGCAGCTTAACCCCGGGTGAGACCCAGTACTTC. Supplemented by reference TRBV7-3 and TRBJ2-5, the full variable domain reads GAGVSQTPSNKVTEKGKYVELRCDPISGHTALYWYRQSLGQGPEFLIYFQGTGAADDSGLPNDRFFAVRPEGSVSTLKIQRTERGDSAVYLCASSLTPGETQYFGPGTRLLVL.

The V gene is TRBV4-1, the J gene TRBJ1-5; 8 bases agree with TRBD1. V was pared by 8 bases and J by 5 bases, with 14 bases of the junction left unmatched. Germline V lookup: CDR1 MGHRA, CDR2 YSYEKL. The CDR3 has 16 amino acids. The CDR3 nucleotides read TGCGCCAGCTCAGCCAACGGGTACAGGGGGGATCAGCCCCAGCATTTT. Protein product: CASSANGYRGDQPQHF.

The chain combines TRBV18 with TRBJ2-7; 7 nucleotides align to TRBD1. Per the germline V gene, CDR1 is KGHSH and CDR2 is LQKENI. The CDR3 has 13 amino acids. Unmatched junction bases numbered 3, after V lost 1 base and J lost 6 bases. CDR3 in DNA: TGTGCCAGCTCACCACGGGGACAGCCCGAGCAGTACTTC. Protein product: CASSPRGQPEQYF.

This chain connects TRBV30 to TRBJ1-1; a weak D match, TRBD1 (6 bases). The germline V and J ends were trimmed by 3 bases and 7 bases, with 9 bases remaining between them. Germline CDR1 is GTSNPN and CDR2 is SVGIG (reference sequence). This CDR3 spans 11 amino acids. CDR3 coding DNA: TGTGCCTGGAGCGCAGGGGTTGAAGCTTTCTTT. This sequence encodes CAWSAGVEAFF.

The chain employs TRBV5-4 and TRBJ2-1; D is perhaps TRBD2 (5 bases). The CDR3 is 13 residues long. Germline values: CDR1 SGHNT, CDR2 YYREEE (reference sequence). Trimming left V 3 bases short and J 5 bases short, with 9 bases between. CDR3 bases: TGTGCCAGCAGCTACACTAGAGACAATGAGCAGTTCTTC. Residues: CASSYTRDNEQFF.

The sample holds a few counts of this clone. V and J are TRBV2 and TRBJ2-5, with 9 positions matching TRBD2. This CDR3 region has 16 residues. The germline V gene encodes CDR1 SNHLY and CDR2 FYNNEI. The ends lost 6 bases at V and 4 bases at J; junction bases unmatched: 12. CDR3 in DNA: TGTGCCAGCAGGGCGGCGGTAGCGGGAGTGGGAGAGACCCAGTACTTC. Protein sequence: CASRAAVAGVGETQYF.